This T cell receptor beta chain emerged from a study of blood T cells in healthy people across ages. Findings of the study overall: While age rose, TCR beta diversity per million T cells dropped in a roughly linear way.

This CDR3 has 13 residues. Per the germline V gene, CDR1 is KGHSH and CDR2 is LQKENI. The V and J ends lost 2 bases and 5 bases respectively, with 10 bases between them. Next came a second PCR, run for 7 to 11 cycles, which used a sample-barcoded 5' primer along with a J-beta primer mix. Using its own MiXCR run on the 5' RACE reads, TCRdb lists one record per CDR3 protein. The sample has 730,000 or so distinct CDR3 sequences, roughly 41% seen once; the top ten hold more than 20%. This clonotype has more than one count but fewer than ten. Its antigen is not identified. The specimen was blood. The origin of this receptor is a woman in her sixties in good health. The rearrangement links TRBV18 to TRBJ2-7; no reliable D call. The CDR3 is CASSPSVNDEQYF. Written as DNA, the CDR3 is TGTGCCAGCTCACCATCAGTTAATGACGAGCAGTACTTC. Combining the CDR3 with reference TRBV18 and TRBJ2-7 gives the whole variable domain NAGVMQNPRHLVRRRGQEARLRCSPMKGHSHVYWYRQLPEEGLKFMVYLQKENIIDESGMPKERFSAEFPKEGPSILRIQQVVRGDSAAYFCASSPSVNDEQYFGPGTRLTVT.